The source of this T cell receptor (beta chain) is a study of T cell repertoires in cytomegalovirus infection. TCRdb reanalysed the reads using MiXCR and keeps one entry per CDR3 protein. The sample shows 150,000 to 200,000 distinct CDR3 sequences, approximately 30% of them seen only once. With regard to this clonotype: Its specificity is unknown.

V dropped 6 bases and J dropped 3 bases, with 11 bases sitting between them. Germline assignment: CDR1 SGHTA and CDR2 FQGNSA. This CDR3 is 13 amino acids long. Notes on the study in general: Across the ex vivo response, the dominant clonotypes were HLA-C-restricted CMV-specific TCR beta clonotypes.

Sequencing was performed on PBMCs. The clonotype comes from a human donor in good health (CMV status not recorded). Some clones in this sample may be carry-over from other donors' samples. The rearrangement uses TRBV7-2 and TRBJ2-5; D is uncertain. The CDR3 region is CASSRNAEETQYF. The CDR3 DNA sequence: TGTGCCAGCAGTCGCAACGCGGAAGAGACCCAGTACTTC.